Reported below is one TCR beta chain. Its target is unknown. Original processing methods: Out-of-frame sequences were removed, leaving about 2,300,000 distinct TCRbeta sequences. Clones were read by immunoSEQ multiplex PCR, and TCRdb kept only the in-frame ones, dropping some. V, J and clone size were drawn from that table, and D and trimming were deduced from the DNA. The table shows some 48,000 clones, with about 78% occurring only once. The CDR3 runs to 12 residues. Germline V gene lookup returns CDR1 SEHNR and CDR2 FQNEAQ (reference sequence). The V and J ends lost 5 bases and 5 bases respectively, with 9 bases between them. The sample belongs to a study of memory CD4+ T cells and cytomegalovirus serostatus. The study's findings and limits: Repertoires predicted CMV serostatus with median bootstrapped AUC of about 0.95.

The sort gate was single viable CD3+CD4+CD8-CD45RO+ cells for memory CD4+ T cells. After thawing, CD4+ T cells were positively selected. The J gene is TRBJ1-1, the V gene TRBV7-9; D call uncertain. The specimen was memory CD4+ T cells from blood. This TCR came from an adult in good health and CMV-seronegative. CDR3 coding DNA: TGTGCCAGCAGCCTCACGAGGACTGAAGCTTTCTTT. This sequence encodes CASSLTRTEAFF. The full variable domain, completed using reference TRBV7-9 and TRBJ1-1, is DTGVSQNPRHKITKRGQNVTFRCDPISEHNRLYWYRQTLGQGPEFLTYFQNEAQLEKSRLLSDRFSAERPKGSFSTLEIQRTEQGDSAMYLCASSLTRTEAFFGQGTRLTVV.